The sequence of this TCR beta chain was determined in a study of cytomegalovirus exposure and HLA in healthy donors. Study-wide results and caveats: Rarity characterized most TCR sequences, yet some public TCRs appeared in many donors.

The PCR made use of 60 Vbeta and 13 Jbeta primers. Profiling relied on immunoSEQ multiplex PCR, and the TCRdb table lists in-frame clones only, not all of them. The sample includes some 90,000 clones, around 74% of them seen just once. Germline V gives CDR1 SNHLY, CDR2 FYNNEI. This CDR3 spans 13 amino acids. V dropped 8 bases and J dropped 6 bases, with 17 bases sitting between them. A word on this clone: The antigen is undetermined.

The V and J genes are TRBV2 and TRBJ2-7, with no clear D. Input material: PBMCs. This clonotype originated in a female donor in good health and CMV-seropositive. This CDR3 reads CASFPGAEGEQYF. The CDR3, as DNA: TGTGCCAGCTTTCCCGGAGCAGAAGGCGAGCAGTACTTC.